These 30 T cell receptor beta chains were all obtained from the same sample, sequenced in a study of blood T cell repertoires in COVID-19. Here immunoSEQ multiplex PCR was the method, and the copy in TCRdb shows in-frame clones only, minus some. The sample includes 54,000 or so clones, 75% to 90% seen only once; the top ten take around 3.5%. Input material: peripheral blood. The origin of the receptors is a human donor in a cohort sampled during active COVID-19.

The chain has TRBV28 and TRBJ1-2; perhaps TRBD1 as D (6 bases). The germline V gene has CDR1 MDHEN and CDR2 SYDVKM. V was trimmed by 5 bases and J by 4 bases, leaving 14 bases between them. This CDR3 is built from 14 residues. CDR3 nucleotides: TGTGCCAGCAGTCCCCCGGGACAAGCCTATGGCTACACCTTC. It specifies CASSPPGQAYGYTF.

The J gene is TRBJ2-6, the V gene TRBV5-4, with D tentatively TRBD2 (6 bases). This CDR3 contains 15 residues. The V end lost 4 bases, the J end lost 2 bases, and 10 bases lay between the germline ends. In germline, CDR1 is SGHNT, CDR2 YYREEE (reference sequence). CDR3 protein: CASSPGRTGANVLTF. In DNA form, the CDR3 reads TGTGCCAGCAGCCCGGGGAGGACTGGGGCCAACGTCCTGACTTTC.

The gene calls are TRBV7-8 and TRBJ1-2, with no clear D. The CDR3 is made up of 15 amino acids. V was pared by 3 bases and J by 8 bases, with 19 bases between. CDR1 SGHVS and CDR2 FQNEAQ come from the germline V gene. The DNA for the CDR3 is TGTGCCAGCAGCTTGACGTCCGGGTCCTATGTGGGCTACACCTTC. It yields the protein CASSLTSGSYVGYTF.

The chain links TRBV7-2 to TRBJ2-5; D perhaps matches TRBD2 (6 bases). V shed 1 base and J shed 5 bases, with 14 bases lying between them. CDR3 length: 15 residues. The germline CDR1 and CDR2 sequences are SGHTA and FQGNSA. The CDR3 DNA follows: TGTGCCAGCAGCTTAGGCGGGGAAAGTGGGGAGACCCAGTACTTC. As protein: CASSLGGESGETQYF.

The CDR3: CASSIVGGEFETQYF. CDR3 DNA: TGTGCCAGTAGTATAGTGGGGGGGGAATTTGAGACCCAGTACTTC. The chain joins TRBV19 to TRBJ2-5; TRBD2 matches 7 bases. J lost 5 bases, V lost 1 base, and 7 bases had no gene match. The germline CDR1 and CDR2 sequences are LNHDA and SQIVND (reference sequence). The CDR3 spans 15 residues.

The rearrangement joins TRBV6-5 to TRBJ2-5; 11 nucleotides match TRBD1. This CDR3 contains 13 residues. Trimming removed 8 bases from V and 5 bases from J; junction bases left unmatched: 4. Germline CDR1 reads MNHEY; CDR2 reads SVGAGI. The DNA for the CDR3 is TGTGCCAGCCGGGACAGGGGGGTTGAGACCCAGTACTTC. The encoded protein is CASRDRGVETQYF.

This clone was seen only once. The gene calls are TRBV5-1 and TRBJ1-1; D unclear. This CDR3 region has 14 residues. V was cut by 4 bases and J by 5 bases, with 15 bases left in between. CDR1 SGHRS and CDR2 YFSETQ come from the germline V gene. CDR3 in amino acids: CASSPERRSTEAFF. Here the CDR3 DNA reads TGCGCCAGCAGCCCGGAGAGACGGAGTACTGAAGCTTTCTTT.

The chain uses TRBV7-9 and TRBJ1-2; D might be TRBD1 (5 bases). Germline V CDR1 and CDR2: SEHNR, FQNEAQ (reference sequence). The CDR3 is 14 residues long. The V gene lost 2 bases and the J gene lost 4 bases, with 11 bases spanning the gap. The CDR3 sequence is CASSLIWDFYGYTF. Here the CDR3 DNA reads TGTGCCAGCAGCTTAATTTGGGACTTCTATGGCTACACCTTC.

This chain joins TRBV7-2 and TRBJ2-5; perhaps TRBD2 as D (6 bases). Deletions cut 5 bases from V and 1 base from J, with 14 bases between. In germline, CDR1 is SGHTA, CDR2 FQGNSA. CDR3 length: 15 residues. The CDR3, as DNA: TGTGCCAGCAGCCTGTGGGGGGTAGGCCAAGAGACCCAGTACTTC. Its translation: CASSLWGVGQETQYF.

V and J are TRBV5-1 and TRBJ2-5; possibly TRBD2 for D (6 bases). Deletions cut 4 bases from V and 0 bases from J, with 22 bases between. Germline V CDR1 and CDR2: SGHRS, YFSETQ. This CDR3 comprises 18 residues. CDR3 in amino acids: CASSRKPTTGEYQETQYF. CDR3 bases: TGCGCCAGCAGCCGCAAGCCTACGACGGGAGAGTACCAAGAGACCCAGTACTTC.

The rearrangement joins TRBV5-1 to TRBJ2-3; 15 bases fit TRBD2. V lost 3 bases, J lost 7 bases, and 6 bases stayed unmatched. This CDR3 is built from 16 residues. Germline V gene data show CDR1 as SGHRS and CDR2 as YFSETQ. The CDR3 coding sequence is TGCGCCAGCAGCTCCCGGACTAGCGGGAGGGAGAATACGCAGTATTTT. It encodes CASSSRTSGRENTQYF. The full variable domain, in which reference TRBV5-1 and TRBJ2-3 provide the parts outside the CDR3, is KAGVTQTPRYLIKTRGQQVTLSCSPISGHRSVSWYQQTPGQGLQFLFEYFSETQRNKGNFPGRFSGRQFSNSRSEMNVSTLELGDSALYLCASSSRTSGRENTQYFGPGTRLTVL.

The chain links TRBV2 to TRBJ2-7; TRBD2 might be the D (5 bases). Trimming removed 3 bases from V and 0 bases from J, with 15 bases in between. CDR3 length equals 16 residues. Germline V gene lookup returns CDR1 SNHLY and CDR2 FYNNEI. This CDR3 reads CASSDPGLTSSYEQYF. The CDR3 DNA sequence: TGTGCCAGCAGTGATCCCGGACTTACCAGCTCCTACGAGCAGTACTTC.

V gene TRBV12-3 or TRBV12-4 combines with J gene TRBJ1-2, with TRBD1 as a possible D gene (6 bases). The germline V and J ends were trimmed by 1 base and 3 bases, with 6 bases remaining between them. CDR3 length equals 13 residues. The CDR3 region has the DNA TGTGCCAGCAGTTTAGACAGGGACTATGGCTACACCTTC. Translated, it gives CASSLDRDYGYTF.

This clone appeared a few times. The chain uses TRBV11-2 and TRBJ1-5; D not certain. The length of the CDR3 is 12 residues. Germline loops: CDR1 SGHAT, CDR2 FQNNGV. V lost 5 bases and J 4 bases, leaving 6 bases between the germline ends. The chain's CDR3 is CASSLSNQPQHF. In DNA form, the CDR3 reads TGTGCCAGCAGCCTCTCTAATCAGCCCCAGCATTTT.

The gene calls are TRBV29-1 and TRBJ1-1; D might be TRBD1 (6 bases). Trimming shortened V by 3 bases and J by 4 bases, and 18 bases separated the two germline ends. Germline V lookup: CDR1 SQVTM, CDR2 ANQGSEA. The CDR3 sequence is 15 residues long. The CDR3 bases are TGCAGCGTTGACGAGTATGGGGCAGGGGCCACTGAAGCTTTCTTT. Translation: CSVDEYGAGATEAFF.

The V call is TRBV15, the J call TRBJ2-1; TRBD2 matches 10 bases. CDR1 and CDR2 (germline): LNHNV, YYDKDF (reference sequence). The CDR3 is 17 amino acids. Trimming cost V 5 bases and J 8 bases; bases outside gene matches: 15. In DNA, the CDR3 is TGTGCCACCAGCGATCCCTTGGGGCTAGCGGGGGCGGATGAGCAGTTCTTC. Its translation: CATSDPLGLAGADEQFF.

This chain connects TRBV19 to TRBJ1-2; D possibly corresponds to TRBD1 (5 bases). CDR3 size: 14 residues. Germline V lookup: CDR1 LNHDA, CDR2 SQIVND (reference sequence). V lost 9 bases, J lost 4 bases, and 18 bases lay in between. The chain's CDR3 is CASKTSAGGYGYTF. The CDR3, as DNA: TGTGCCAGCAAAACGTCCGCGGGGGGCTATGGCTACACCTTC.

This rearrangement joins TRBV20-1 to TRBJ2-7; perhaps TRBD2 as D (5 bases). V lost 3 bases and J lost 2, with 14 bases in between. The CDR3 sequence is 14 residues long. The germline gives CDR1 DFQATT, CDR2 SNEGSKA (reference sequence). DNA of the CDR3: TGCAGTGCTAGTGTGGTTAGCGATCCCTACGAGCAGTACTTC. This codes for CSASVVSDPYEQYF.

The chain recombines TRBV4-2 with TRBJ2-1; 11 bases fit TRBD2. The CDR3 sequence is 15 residues long. V shed 5 bases, J shed 3 bases, and the junction held 3 bases outside the gene matches. CDR1 and CDR2 from the germline V gene are LGHNA and YNFKEQ. The CDR3 loop is CASSSGLADYNEQFF. CDR3 nucleotide sequence: TGTGCCAGCAGCTCGGGACTAGCGGACTACAATGAGCAGTTCTTC.

Regarding this clone: At the DNA level, this CDR3 is encoded by other sequences in the same sample as well. The V gene is TRBV11-2, the J gene TRBJ2-7, with a possible D match to TRBD1 (6 bases). Germline loops: CDR1 SGHAT, CDR2 FQNNGV. V was pared by 5 bases and J by 3 bases, with 8 bases between. CDR3 size: 12 residues. The CDR3 spells CASSLQGYEQYF. DNA of the CDR3: TGTGCCAGCAGCCTACAGGGCTACGAGCAGTACTTC.

The rearrangement links TRBV4-3 to TRBJ2-7; the D gene is possibly TRBD1 (6 bases). With 5 bases removed from V and 1 base from J, the gap between germline ends came to 15 bases. Germline lookup yields CDR1 LGHNA and CDR2 YSLEER. This CDR3 contains 15 residues. The CDR3 protein is CASSKRDRSSYEQYF. CDR3 nucleotide sequence: TGCGCCAGCAGCAAAAGAGACAGGTCTTCCTACGAGCAGTACTTC.

The V gene is TRBV9, the J gene TRBJ2-3, with D possibly being TRBD1 (6 bases). Trimming removed 4 bases at V and 0 bases at J, with 21 bases between. The CDR3 sequence is 18 residues long. Per the germline V gene, CDR1 is SGDLS and CDR2 is YYNGEE. DNA of the CDR3: TGTGCCAGCAGCCCGAGCCGACAGGTGCCAACTAGCACAGATACGCAGTATTTT. The encoded protein is CASSPSRQVPTSTDTQYF.

The V and J genes are TRBV5-4 and TRBJ2-2; D is undetermined. CDR1 and CDR2 (germline): SGHNT, YYREEE (reference sequence). With 0 bases removed from V and 6 bases from J, the gap between germline ends came to 6 bases. This CDR3 has 13 residues. The CDR3 loop reads CASSLESSGELFF. The CDR3 region has the DNA TGTGCCAGCAGCTTGGAATCTTCCGGGGAGCTGTTTTTT.

The V and J genes are TRBV4-1 and TRBJ1-5, with a possible D match to TRBD1 (5 bases). The CDR3 length is 19 residues. Germline CDR1 MGHRA, CDR2 YSYEKL. Trimming removed 1 base at V and 2 bases at J, with 21 bases between. The CDR3 protein is CASSQVLVPGGAGNQPQHF. The CDR3, as DNA: TGCGCCAGCAGCCAAGTGTTAGTTCCTGGCGGGGCCGGCAATCAGCCCCAGCATTTT.

The V gene is TRBV14, the J gene TRBJ2-5, with TRBD2 identical over 10 bases. The CDR3 spans 21 residues. In germline, CDR1 is SGHDN, CDR2 FVKESK. The V gene end was trimmed by 0 bases and the J gene end by 1 base; junction bases not matched to a gene: 17. The CDR3 DNA reads TGTGCCAGCAGCCAAGAAGCTCAGCGGGGGGGCCCAGCTCGGATCCAAGAGACCCAGTACTTC. Encoded protein: CASSQEAQRGGPARIQETQYF.

The V and J genes are TRBV19 and TRBJ1-2; TRBD1 matches 10 bases. The length of the CDR3 is 15 residues. Germline CDR1 and CDR2: LNHDA and SQIVND (reference sequence). V lost 7 bases to trimming and J lost 5 bases; unmatched junction nucleotides: 10. The CDR3 bases are TGTGCCAGTACCCTATGGACAGGGGGAGGTTATGGCTACACCTTC. It translates to CASTLWTGGGYGYTF.

This clone came up once. This sequence joins TRBV11-1 and TRBJ2-1; D remains unclear. This CDR3 region has 11 residues. Germline CDR1 reads SGHAT; CDR2 reads FQDESV (reference sequence). The germline V and J ends were trimmed by 1 base and 10 bases, with 5 bases remaining between them. CDR3 nucleotide sequence: TGTGCCAGCAGCTTAGGGCAGGAGCAGTTCTTC. Protein: CASSLGQEQFF.

This chain links TRBV6-5 with TRBJ2-1; TRBD1 aligns across 8 bases. J gave up 4 bases and V 6 bases, and 8 bases lay outside the gene matches. The V gene's germline CDR1 is MNHEY and CDR2 SVGAGI. This CDR3 is built from 15 residues. The CDR3 loop is CASRGTGRAYNEQFF. The CDR3 nucleotides read TGTGCCAGCAGGGGGACAGGCCGGGCGTACAATGAGCAGTTCTTC.

The chain carries TRBV6-5 and TRBJ2-1, with a weak D call TRBD2 (5 bases). Between the trimmed V and J ends, which lost 9 bases and 7 bases, there was a span of 16 bases. The CDR3 length is 13 residues. CDR1 and CDR2 (germline): MNHEY, SVGAGI. CDR3 protein: CASRRLEGNEQFF. The CDR3 bases are TGTGCCAGTCGACGCCTAGAGGGTAATGAGCAGTTCTTC.

CDR3 nucleotide sequence: TGTGCCAGCAGCCTCTTCGGACTAGCGGGAGGACTGCAAGAGACCCAGTACTTC. Translation gives CASSLFGLAGGLQETQYF. The chain has TRBV7-2 and TRBJ2-5; 14 bases map to TRBD2. The CDR3 is made up of 18 amino acids. Germline lookup yields CDR1 SGHTA and CDR2 FQGNSA. J lost 2 bases, V lost 5 bases, and 10 bases had no gene match.